This passage covers 7 T cell receptor beta chains from one sample sequenced in a study of spatial heterogeneity in lung cancer. Specified time point: blood at routine non-recurrence follow-up after resection. TCRs were sequenced from unsorted whole RNA of tumor, nontumor lung or PBMC. TCRdb fed the 5' RACE reads into MiXCR, producing one record per CDR3 protein. The repertoire holds some 110,000 distinct CDR3 sequences, with 10% to 15% as singletons. The sequenced sample was PBMCs, obtained at follow-up. The receptors shown here come from a male donor with early-stage non-small cell lung cancer.

The chain recombines TRBV6-2 or TRBV6-3 with TRBJ2-5; 10 nucleotides agree with TRBD2. The CDR3 sequence is 14 residues long. CDR1 and CDR2 (germline): MNHEY, SVGEGT. V was pared by 10 bases and J by 3 bases, with 8 bases of the junction left unmatched. CDR3 DNA: TGTGCCACCGCTAGGCTAGCGGGGGAAGAGACCCAGTACTTC. It translates to CATARLAGEETQYF.

CDR3 bases: TGCGCCAGCAGCCGGGGCGGGACTAGCGGGGAGTTCACAGATACGCAGTATTTT. Its protein is CASSRGGTSGEFTDTQYF. The chain combines TRBV5-1 with TRBJ2-3, with TRBD2 matching over 13 bases. The V gene's germline CDR1 is SGHRS and CDR2 YFSETQ. The CDR3 is 18 residues long. J was trimmed by 2 bases and V by 4 bases; bases with no gene match: 10.

Many counts were recorded for this clonotype. This chain links TRBV23-1 with TRBJ1-5; D ambiguous. TRBV23-1 is assigned to the ORF class and has an uncertain function. The CDR3 extends over 15 amino acids. The V and J ends lost 4 bases and 2 bases respectively, with 12 bases between them. CDR3 bases: TGCGCCAGCAGTCTATACGAGCAGGGCAATCAGCCCCAGCATTTT. It translates to CASSLYEQGNQPQHF.

In the case of this clonotype: Given a much more abundant clone one base away, this may be a read error. V usage is TRBV28 and J usage is TRBJ2-7; TRBD1 matches at 11 bases. Germline CDR1 is MDHEN and CDR2 is SYDVKM. CDR3 length: 14 residues. The CDR3 bases are TGTGTCAGCAGCGGGACAGGGGGATCCTACGAGCAGTACTTC. Its translation is CVSSGTGGSYEQYF.

This clonotype was found a few times. The DNA for the CDR3 is TGTGCCAGCAGTGAAGCTCGGCCCGGGGAGCTGTTTTTT. Protein sequence: CASSEARPGELFF. The chain carries TRBV2 and TRBJ2-2; D unclear. V dropped 0 bases and J dropped 6 bases, with 5 bases sitting between them. Germline V gene data show CDR1 as SNHLY and CDR2 as FYNNEI. The CDR3 sequence is 13 residues long.

This chain uses TRBV20-1 with TRBJ2-7; D is possibly TRBD1 or TRBD2 (5 bases each). There are 14 residues in the CDR3. Trimming pared 2 bases from V and 5 bases from J, leaving 16 bases between. CDR1 is DFQATT, CDR2 SNEGSKA, per germline (reference sequence). The CDR3 region is CSARHSRGTDEQYF. The DNA for the CDR3 is TGCAGTGCTAGACATTCGAGAGGGACGGACGAGCAGTACTTC.

This clonotype was counted a few times. The chain combines TRBV30 with TRBJ1-5; tentative D call: TRBD1 (6 bases). The CDR3 length is 14 residues. CDR1 GTSNPN and CDR2 SVGIG come from the germline V gene (reference sequence). V lost 6 bases and J lost 1, with 13 bases in between. The CDR3 coding sequence is TGTGCCTGCTCAACAGGGTTCAGCAATCAGCCCCAGCATTTT. This sequence encodes CACSTGFSNQPQHF.